This T cell receptor (beta chain) is drawn from a study of cytomegalovirus exposure and HLA in healthy donors. CDR1 and CDR2 (germline): MGHDK, SYGVNS. The V gene lost 4 bases and the J gene lost 6 bases, with 7 bases spanning the gap. The CDR3 covers 11 residues. The PCR made use of 60 Vbeta and 13 Jbeta primers. Method: immunoSEQ multiplex PCR; TCRdb's copy keeps in-frame clones and lacks some. Of 50,000 to 75,000 clones in the sample, less than 85% were seen once. The chain uses TRBV25-1 and TRBJ2-7; weak D call: TRBD1 (6 bases). The receptor was isolated from a man younger than 45 in good health and CMV-seropositive. Specimen: PBMCs. The CDR3 here is CASSAGVEQYF. In DNA, the CDR3 is TGTGCCAGCAGTGCAGGGGTCGAGCAGTACTTC.